This is a list of T cell receptor beta chains from one sample in a study of blood T cell repertoires in COVID-19. The data were produced by immunoSEQ multiplex PCR, yet TCRdb's version contains in-frame clones alone and is incomplete. The sample includes roughly 350,000 clones, under 95% of them seen just once. Material for sequencing was peripheral blood. Receptor source: a woman between 18 and 29 years old who had recovered from COVID-19. Each CDR3 is given with its conserved first and last residue. D genes are given only for firm matches. A clone size is listed for some rows: how often the clone was seen (once, few, many), or a class if it is expanded.

j_call clone_size v_call d_call cdr3_nt cdr3_aa
TRBJ1-1 . TRBV18 TRBD1 TGTGCCAGCTCACCACGGGACAGGGGCACTGAAGCTTTCTTT CASSPRDRGTEAFF
TRBJ2-1 . TRBV27 TRBD2 TGTGCCAGCAGTCGCCTAGCGGGATTCTATGAGCAGTTCTTC CASSRLAGFYEQFF
TRBJ2-3 . TRBV10-1 . TGCGCCAGCAGCCCTAATAACGTGCCAGATACGCAGTATTTT CASSPNNVPDTQYF
TRBJ1-2 once TRBV7-9 . TGTGCCAGCAGCCATCTCGTGAAGAGGGAGATGGATGGCTACACCTTC CASSHLVKREMDGYTF
TRBJ2-2 . TRBV5-1 . TGCGCCAGCAGCTTGTCGGAGCGTTATCGGGAGCTGCACACCGGGGAGCTGTTTTTT CASSLSERYRELHTGELFF
TRBJ1-4 . TRBV29-1 . TGCAGCGTTGAGGAGGGCGGACATGAAAAACTGTTTTTT CSVEEGGHEKLFF
TRBJ2-3 . TRBV7-9 . TGTGCCAGCAGCCGCGGGGCGGGTCCTAGCACAGATACGCAGTATTTT CASSRGAGPSTDTQYF
TRBJ2-3 once TRBV5-4 . TGTGCCAGCAGAACAGGGGTAGCGGGATACACAGATACGCAGTATTTT CASRTGVAGYTDTQYF
TRBJ2-5 . TRBV21-1 . TGTGCCAGCAGCAAAGGGGAAGGACTAGCGGCCCAAGAGACCCAGTACTTC CASSKGEGLAAQETQYF
TRBJ2-3 . TRBV24-1 TRBD2 TGTGCCACCAGTGCCGGGACTAGCGGGAGGGCAGATACGCAGTATTTT CATSAGTSGRADTQYF
TRBJ1-6 few TRBV11-3 . TGTGCCAGCAGCCCGTTCGGCCAGGGGAATTCACCCCTCCACTTT CASSPFGQGNSPLHF
TRBJ2-1 . TRBV6-2/TRBV6-3 . TGTGCCAGCAGTTTTGGACTATACAATGAGCAGTTCTTC CASSFGLYNEQFF
TRBJ2-5 . TRBV4-3 . TGCGCCAGCAGCCAAGATCTCGATAGCGGAGAGACCCAGTACTTC CASSQDLDSGETQYF
TRBJ2-3 . TRBV2 . TGTGCCAGTAGGGGGGGCACTAGCACAGATACGCAGTATTTT CASRGGTSTDTQYF
TRBJ1-4 once TRBV11-3 . TGTGCCAGCAGACCCTCCACTTCGGGTGAAAAACTGTTTTTT CASRPSTSGEKLFF
TRBJ1-1 . TRBV29-1 TRBD1 TGCAGCGTTGTAGACGTAACAGGGGATGTTTTCTTT CSVVDVTGDVFF
TRBJ1-3 . TRBV10-3 TRBD1 TGTGCCGTGACAGGGGCGGGAAACACCATATATTTT CAVTGAGNTIYF
TRBJ1-3 . TRBV19 . TGTGCCAGTTGGCAGGGGTCTGGAAACACCATATATTTT CASWQGSGNTIYF
TRBJ1-3 . TRBV5-1 TRBD1 TGCGCCAGCGCAGGGACAGGGGGCATCGTTGGAAACACCATATATTTT CASAGTGGIVGNTIYF
TRBJ2-3 . TRBV30 TRBD2 TGTGCCTGGAGAGGGTTAGCGGGTACAGATACGCAGTATTTT CAWRGLAGTDTQYF
TRBJ2-1 . TRBV24-1 TRBD2 TGTGCCACCAGTGATTTACGAGCGGGGGATGAGCAGTTCTTC CATSDLRAGDEQFF
TRBJ1-1 . TRBV11-2 . TGTGCCAGCAGCAACAGGGTAACTGAAGCTTTCTTT CASSNRVTEAFF
TRBJ1-1 . TRBV11-3 . TGTGCCAGCAGCATCAGGGGAGGGGGCACTGAAGCTTTCTTT CASSIRGGGTEAFF
TRBJ1-2 . TRBV5-6 . TGTGCCAGCAGCACCTGGACGGGAAACTATGGCTACACCTTC CASSTWTGNYGYTF
TRBJ1-6 . TRBV6-2/TRBV6-3 TRBD1 TGTGCCAGCAGTGACCGGGACAGGGCCTCCCCCCTCCACTTT CASSDRDRASPLHF
TRBJ2-1 . TRBV5-1 . TGCGCCAGCAGCTTGCTAGTTCTCGGTGAGCAGTTCTTC CASSLLVLGEQFF
TRBJ2-5 . TRBV30 . TGTGCCTGGACCCCCTGGGCTGGGCAAGAGACCCAGTACTTC CAWTPWAGQETQYF
TRBJ1-3 . TRBV4-3 . TGCGCCAGCAGCCTCAGAGGGGGGGGAATCGGAAACACCATATATTTT CASSLRGGGIGNTIYF
TRBJ2-1 . TRBV6-2/TRBV6-3 TRBD1 TGTGCCAGCAGTTACCTGTTTGGGACAGGGACTTATGAGCAGTTCTTC CASSYLFGTGTYEQFF
TRBJ2-3 . TRBV11-3 . TGTGCCAGCAGCTTAGGGCCTGATACGCAGTATTTT CASSLGPDTQYF
TRBJ1-4 once TRBV10-3 . TGTGCCATCAGTGTACTGTATGGGGCTGAAAAACTGTTTTTT CAISVLYGAEKLFF
TRBJ2-1 . TRBV7-9 TRBD2 TGTGCCAGCAGCCCACCAACTAGCGGGAGGGCCAGAGAGCAGTTCTTC CASSPPTSGRAREQFF
TRBJ2-1 . TRBV6-1 . TGTGCCAGCAGTGAACTTAGCGTTCCTGAGCAGTTCTTC CASSELSVPEQFF
TRBJ1-6 . TRBV4-3 . TGCGCCAGCAGCCAAATTCTACAGGGAGATTCACCCCTCCACTTT CASSQILQGDSPLHF
TRBJ2-1 once TRBV6-5 TRBD1 TGTGCCAGCAGCCCACGGACAGGGAAGAGGAATGAGCAGTTCTTC CASSPRTGKRNEQFF
TRBJ1-6 . TRBV21-1 . TGTGCCAGCAGCACACCCGGGGGGAACTCCTATAATTCACCCCTCCACTTT CASSTPGGNSYNSPLHF
TRBJ2-1 . TRBV4-3 TRBD2 TGCGCCAGCAGCCAAGACGGAGCGGGAGGGAACAATGAGCAGTTCTTC CASSQDGAGGNNEQFF
TRBJ2-6 . TRBV18 . TGTGCCAGCTCACCCCAACCAGCAGGGCCTGGGGCCAACGTCCTGACTTTC CASSPQPAGPGANVLTF
TRBJ1-4 . TRBV27 . TGTGCCAGCAGTTTACAGGGGCCTAATGAAAAACTGTTTTTT CASSLQGPNEKLFF
TRBJ2-3 . TRBV18 TRBD2 TGTGCCAGCTCACCAACTAGCGGGCCAGATACGCAGTATTTT CASSPTSGPDTQYF